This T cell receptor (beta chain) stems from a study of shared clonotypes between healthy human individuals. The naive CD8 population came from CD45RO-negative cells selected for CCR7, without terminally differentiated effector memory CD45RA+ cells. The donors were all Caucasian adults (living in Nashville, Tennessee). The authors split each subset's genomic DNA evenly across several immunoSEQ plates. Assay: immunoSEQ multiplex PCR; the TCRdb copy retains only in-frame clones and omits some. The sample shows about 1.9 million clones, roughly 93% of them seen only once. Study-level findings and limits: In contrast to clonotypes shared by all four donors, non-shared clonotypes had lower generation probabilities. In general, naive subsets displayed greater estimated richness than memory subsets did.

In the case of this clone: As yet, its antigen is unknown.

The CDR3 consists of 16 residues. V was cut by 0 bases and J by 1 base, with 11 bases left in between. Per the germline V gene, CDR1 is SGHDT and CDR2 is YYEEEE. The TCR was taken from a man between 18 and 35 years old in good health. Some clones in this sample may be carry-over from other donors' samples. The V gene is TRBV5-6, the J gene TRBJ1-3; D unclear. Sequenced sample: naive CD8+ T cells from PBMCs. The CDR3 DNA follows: TGTGCCAGCAGCTTGGCGGGTAGTCGGTCTGGAAACACCATATATTTT. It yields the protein CASSLAGSRSGNTIYF.